One and the same sample provided the 2 T cell receptor beta chains below, sequenced in a study of T cell responses to AZD1222 COVID-19 vaccine. Clones were sequenced by immunoSEQ multiplex PCR, and TCRdb holds only the in-frame ones, with some missing. Of some 130,000 clones listed, 80% to 95% are singletons. This material consisted of peripheral blood, taken on day 0 of AZD1222 vaccination. Receptor source: an adult in good health.

The chain carries TRBV6-5 and TRBJ1-1; 9 nucleotides match TRBD1. V was pared by 6 bases and J by 1 base, with 3 bases of the junction left unmatched. This CDR3 has 14 amino acids. Germline V gene sequence: CDR1 MNHEY, CDR2 SVGAGI. CDR3 DNA sequence: TGTGCCAGCAGGAAACAGGGGGCGAACACTGAAGCTTTCTTT. Amino acid sequence: CASRKQGANTEAFF.

V usage is TRBV12-3 or TRBV12-4 and J usage is TRBJ2-3; D tentatively fits TRBD1 or TRBD2 (5 bases each). This CDR3 comprises 12 residues. Trimming pared 5 bases from V and 5 bases from J, leaving 8 bases between. The CDR3 sequence is CASSGDEDTQYF. CDR3 coding DNA: TGTGCCAGCAGTGGGGACGAAGATACGCAGTATTTT.